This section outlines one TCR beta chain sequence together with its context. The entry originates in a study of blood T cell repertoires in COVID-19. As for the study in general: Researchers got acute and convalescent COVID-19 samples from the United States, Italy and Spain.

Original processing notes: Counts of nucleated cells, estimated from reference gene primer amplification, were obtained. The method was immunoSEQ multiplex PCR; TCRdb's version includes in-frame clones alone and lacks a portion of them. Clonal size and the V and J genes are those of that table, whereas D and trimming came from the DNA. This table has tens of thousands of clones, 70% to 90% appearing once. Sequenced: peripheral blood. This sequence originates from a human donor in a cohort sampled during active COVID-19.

CDR3 amino acids: CASRDNNEKLFF. The CDR3 DNA is TGTGCCAGCCGGGACAATAATGAAAAACTGTTTTTT. The chain carries TRBV6-5 and TRBJ1-4; possible D gene TRBD1, 6 bases. This CDR3 comprises 12 residues. Germline V gives CDR1 MNHEY, CDR2 SVGAGI. Trimming removed 8 bases from V and 4 bases from J, with 8 bases in between.